These 26 T cell receptor beta chains were all obtained from the same sample, sequenced in a study of CD8+ T cells in alopecia areata. Extraction of RNA preceded its reverse transcription into cDNA, which served as the sequencing template. This table comes from immunoSEQ multiplex PCR, and its TCRdb copy is limited to in-frame clones, with some not included. The profile shows fewer than 110,000 clones, 55% of them singletons. The sample comprised CD4+ T cells sorted from blood. These receptors came from a human donor in good health.

The table lists this clone with a few counts. The chain links TRBV2 to TRBJ1-4; possible D gene TRBD1, 6 bases. V was pared by 6 bases and J by 8 bases, with 16 bases between. CDR1 and CDR2 (germline): SNHLY, FYNNEI. The CDR3 runs 14 residues. CDR3 nucleotides: TGTGCCAGCAGGGCCAGGGGAGGCAACGAAAAACTGTTTTTT. Its translation is CASRARGGNEKLFF.

This chain connects TRBV25-1 to TRBJ1-5; 7 nucleotides match TRBD1. The CDR3 has 17 residues. Germline V gene sequence: CDR1 MGHDK, CDR2 SYGVNS. The V and J ends lost 2 bases and 0 bases, in that order; junction bases with no gene match: 7. CDR3: CASSEATGANSNQPQHF. The CDR3 region has the DNA TGTGCCAGCAGTGAAGCTACAGGGGCGAATAGCAATCAGCCCCAGCATTTT.

This chain joins TRBV30 and TRBJ1-4; D gene ambiguous. Trimming left V 0 bases short and J 8 bases short, with 7 bases between. The CDR3 runs 12 residues. Germline V gene data show CDR1 as GTSNPN and CDR2 as SVGIG (reference sequence). The CDR3 DNA reads TGTGCCTGGAGTGTACGAGGGGAAAAACTGTTTTTT. Its translation is CAWSVRGEKLFF. Full variable domain (rest looked up from reference TRBV30 and TRBJ1-4): SQTIHQWPATLVQPVGSPLSLECTVEGTSNPNLYWYRQAAGRGLQLLFYSVGIGQISSEVPQNLSASRPQDRQFILSSKKLLLSDSGFYLCAWSVRGEKLFFGSGTQLSVL.

The rearrangement joins TRBV30 to TRBJ1-4, with D hard to call. This CDR3 comprises 14 residues. Germline V lookup: CDR1 GTSNPN, CDR2 SVGIG (reference sequence). With 3 bases removed from V and 7 bases from J, the gap between germline ends came to 15 bases. The DNA of the CDR3 is TGTGCCTGGAGGCCCGGACTCGCTGGTGAAAAACTGTTTTTT. It translates to CAWRPGLAGEKLFF.

In this sample, this clone turned up once. The chain uses TRBV7-2 and TRBJ1-6; D unclear. Trimming left V 1 base short and J 5 bases short, with 9 bases between. CDR3 size: 15 residues. Germline CDR1 is SGHTA and CDR2 is FQGNSA. CDR3 amino acids: CASSLGGRNNSPLHF. In DNA, the CDR3 is TGTGCCAGCAGCTTAGGAGGGAGGAATAATTCACCCCTCCACTTT. Drawing the rest from reference TRBV7-2 and TRBJ1-6, the complete variable domain is GAGVSQSPSNKVTEKGKDVELRCDPISGHTALYWYRQSLGQGLEFLIYFQGNSAPDKSGLPSDRFSAERTGGSVSTLTIQRTQQEDSAVYLCASSLGGRNNSPLHFGNGTRLTVT.

The CDR3: CASTASGANVLTF. CDR3 coding DNA: TGTGCCAGCACTGCCTCTGGGGCCAACGTCCTGACTTTC. The genes are TRBV2 and TRBJ2-6; D is undetermined. In germline, CDR1 is SNHLY, CDR2 FYNNEI. The V end lost 7 bases, the J end lost 0 bases, and 4 bases lay between the germline ends. The CDR3 is made up of 13 amino acids.

This clone was seen only a few times. This rearrangement joins TRBV27 to TRBJ1-6, with 9 bases matching TRBD1. The CDR3 contains 18 residues. Trimming took 5 bases from V and 7 from J; bases not matched to a gene: 15. Germline V gives CDR1 MNHEY, CDR2 SMNVEV (reference sequence). DNA of the CDR3: TGTGCCAGCAGTCCCGGGACAGGGAGCGGTTCGAGGAATTCACCCCTCCACTTT. Residues: CASSPGTGSGSRNSPLHF.

The J gene is TRBJ2-4, the V gene TRBV6-5, with D uncertain. Per germline, CDR1 MNHEY and CDR2 SVGAGI. With 0 bases removed from V and 9 bases from J, the gap between germline ends came to 12 bases. The CDR3 loop spans 14 amino acids. The CDR3 is CASSYSAASGIQYF. The DNA of the CDR3 is TGTGCCAGCAGTTACTCGGCTGCCTCGGGCATTCAGTACTTC.

V and J are TRBV5-1 and TRBJ2-7; 8 bases match TRBD1. The CDR3 has 14 amino acids. V trimming: 0 bases; J trimming: 6 bases; junction bases outside the gene matches: 5. CDR1 is SGHRS and CDR2 is YFSETQ in the germline V gene. CDR3 residues: CASSLDRGSGEQYF. The CDR3 DNA reads TGCGCCAGCAGCTTGGACAGGGGGAGCGGCGAGCAGTACTTC.

The gene calls are TRBV5-1 and TRBJ1-5, with D possibly TRBD1 on 6 matching bases. The ends were cut back, 1 base at V and 4 bases at J, with 6 bases in the middle. Germline CDR1 SGHRS, CDR2 YFSETQ. The CDR3 sequence is 13 residues long. CDR3 bases: TGCGCCAGCAGCTTGCAGGGGAATCAGCCCCAGCATTTT. Translation: CASSLQGNQPQHF.

The rearrangement joins TRBV2 to TRBJ1-3, with D uncertain. The CDR3 loop spans 14 amino acids. V was clipped by 2 bases and J by 0 bases, with 5 bases between them. Germline V CDR1 and CDR2: SNHLY, FYNNEI. The CDR3 region has the DNA TGTGCCAGCAGTGAACACAGCTCTGGAAACACCATATATTTT. This codes for CASSEHSSGNTIYF.

This clone was counted between two and nine times. The V and J genes are TRBV4-2 and TRBJ1-2; 7 bases fit TRBD1. With V trimmed by 5 bases and J by 0 bases, 6 bases remained unmatched. The CDR3 sequence is 15 residues long. Germline CDR1 and CDR2: LGHNA and YNFKEQ. CDR3 coding DNA: TGTGCCAGCAGCTCTCGACAGGGAGCTAACTATGGCTACACCTTC. Its protein product is CASSSRQGANYGYTF.

The V gene is TRBV29-1, the J gene TRBJ1-2; 7 bases map to TRBD1. The germline CDR1 and CDR2 sequences are SQVTM and ANQGSEA. The CDR3 spans 15 residues. J lost 0 bases, V lost 5 bases, and 9 bases had no gene match. The CDR3 region is CSVQGGASANYGYTF. CDR3 nucleotides: TGCAGCGTTCAAGGGGGCGCATCAGCTAACTATGGCTACACCTTC.

This chain joins TRBV29-1 and TRBJ1-1; TRBD1 matches 8 bases. Unmatched junction bases numbered 8, after V lost 4 bases and J lost 7 bases. Germline CDR1 and CDR2: SQVTM and ANQGSEA. CDR3 length: 13 residues. The CDR3 bases are TGCAGCGTTGGACTAGACAGGGGTTTTGAAGCTTTCTTT. It codes for CSVGLDRGFEAFF. The full variable domain, rest sourced from reference TRBV29-1 and TRBJ1-1, is SAVISQKPSRDICQRGTSLTIQCQVDSQVTMMFWYRQQPGQSLTLIATANQGSEATYESGFVIDKFPISRPNLTFSTLTVSNMSPEDSSIYLCSVGLDRGFEAFFGQGTRLTVV.

The chain recombines TRBV15 with TRBJ2-3, with D uncertain. The V gene lost 0 bases and the J gene lost 5 bases, with 12 bases spanning the gap. This CDR3 region has 15 residues. Germline V gene lookup returns CDR1 LNHNV and CDR2 YYDKDF (reference sequence). CDR3 coding DNA: TGTGCCACCAGCAGAGATCGCTCCCTGAGAGATACGCAGTATTTT. Amino acid sequence: CATSRDRSLRDTQYF.

The rearrangement joins TRBV7-9 to TRBJ2-7; TRBD1 is a possible D gene (5 bases). CDR3 length equals 14 residues. From germline, CDR1 is SEHNR and CDR2 FQNEAQ (reference sequence). Trimming stripped 8 bases from V and 4 bases from J, with 18 bases between. The DNA for the CDR3 is TGTGCCAGCGGGTTTGGGGCAGGGTCGTACGAGCAGTACTTC. This gives the protein CASGFGAGSYEQYF.

The rearrangement joins TRBV2 to TRBJ2-3; TRBD2 might be the D (6 bases). Between the trimmed V and J ends, which lost 6 bases and 2 bases, there was a span of 15 bases. Germline CDR1 reads SNHLY; CDR2 reads FYNNEI. CDR3 length: 15 residues. CDR3 nucleotides: TGTGCCAGCAGCGGGGGATATCCCTTCACAGATACGCAGTATTTT. This translates into CASSGGYPFTDTQYF.

The chain combines TRBV7-6 with TRBJ2-5; TRBD2 matches at 7 bases. From germline, CDR1 is SGHVS and CDR2 FNYEAQ. CDR3 size: 15 residues. V shed 4 bases and J 2 bases; nucleotides not matched to a gene: 7. The CDR3 is CASSSLGRGQETQYF. CDR3 nucleotide sequence: TGTGCCAGCAGCTCGCTCGGGCGGGGGCAAGAGACCCAGTACTTC.

This clone was recorded a few times. The chain carries TRBV6-5 and TRBJ2-5, with 8 bases that match TRBD1. The CDR3 length is 14 residues. Germline CDR1 is MNHEY and CDR2 is SVGAGI. V shed 5 bases, J shed 2 bases, and the junction held 4 bases outside the gene matches. The CDR3 spells CASSQRTGQETQYF. The CDR3 DNA sequence: TGTGCCAGCAGTCAAAGGACAGGGCAAGAGACCCAGTACTTC.

This clone was found a few times. This sequence joins TRBV29-1 and TRBJ1-2; 8 positions agree with TRBD1. V was clipped by 2 bases and J by 8 bases; unmatched bases: 4. Per germline, CDR1 SQVTM and CDR2 ANQGSEA. The CDR3 has 12 amino acids. The CDR3 coding sequence is TGCAGCGTTGAAAGGTCAGGGGGCGGCTACACCTTC. Amino acid sequence: CSVERSGGGYTF.

The rearrangement uses TRBV10-3 and TRBJ2-5; tentatively, D is TRBD2 (5 bases). Germline values: CDR1 ENHRY, CDR2 SYGVKD. The CDR3 extends over 14 amino acids. V lost 2 bases, J lost 6 bases, and 13 bases lay in between. The CDR3 sequence: CAISEGLATQTQYF. The CDR3 nucleotides are TGTGCCATCAGTGAGGGGCTAGCCACCCAGACCCAGTACTTC.

The chain is built from TRBV30 and TRBJ2-1, with D possibly matching TRBD1 (5 bases). CDR3 size: 12 residues. Germline CDR1 reads GTSNPN; CDR2 reads SVGIG (reference sequence). V dropped 0 bases and J dropped 9 bases, with 9 bases sitting between them. The CDR3 DNA is TGTGCCTGGAGTGTAGCAGGGTTTGAGCAGTTCTTC. Translated, it gives CAWSVAGFEQFF.

The rearrangement joins TRBV5-6 to TRBJ1-4; 8 nucleotides line up with TRBD1. The CDR3 spans 17 residues. The J segment lost 1 base and the V segment lost 2 bases, leaving 7 bases of the junction unmatched. Germline CDR1 is SGHDT and CDR2 is YYEEEE. This CDR3 reads CASSFGQGRGTNEKLFF. DNA for the CDR3: TGTGCCAGCAGCTTTGGACAGGGACGGGGAACTAATGAAAAACTGTTTTTT.

The chain couples TRBV4-3 to TRBJ2-5; no firm D call. The V end was cut by 0 bases, the J end by 4 bases, with 6 bases between. CDR1 and CDR2 (germline): LGHNA, YSLEER. The CDR3 is 13 amino acids. The CDR3 reads CASSQDRRETQYF. In nucleotides, the CDR3 is TGCGCCAGCAGCCAAGATAGAAGAGAGACCCAGTACTTC.

The sample holds a few counts of this clone. The same CDR3 arises from other DNA sequences in this sample as well. This chain uses TRBV5-1 with TRBJ2-2; D is possibly TRBD2 (5 bases). The V gene lost 0 bases and the J gene lost 3 bases, with 12 bases spanning the gap. This CDR3 contains 16 residues. Germline assignment: CDR1 SGHRS and CDR2 YFSETQ. This CDR3 reads CASSLALDGDTGELFF. The CDR3 DNA follows: TGCGCCAGCAGCTTGGCTCTGGACGGGGACACCGGGGAGCTGTTTTTT.

This chain links TRBV29-1 with TRBJ1-1; D not certain. Germline values: CDR1 SQVTM, CDR2 ANQGSEA. CDR3 length equals 15 residues. With 5 bases removed from V and 3 bases from J, the gap between germline ends came to 19 bases. The CDR3 spells CSVRILESSDTEAFF. The CDR3 DNA reads TGCAGCGTTCGGATACTCGAGTCATCGGACACTGAAGCTTTCTTT.